This T cell receptor beta chain was sequenced in a study of early T cells in non-severe SARS-CoV-2 infection. As for the study in general: Chains stayed unpaired after sequencing of bulk RNA from unsorted whole blood.

Germline V gene sequence: CDR1 DFQATT, CDR2 SNEGSKA (reference sequence). The CDR3 consists of 13 residues. Germline trimming cut 4 bases from V and 4 bases from J; bases unmatched to any gene: 5. Unique molecular identifier tags were affixed to discrete cDNA molecules. TCRdb called the 5' RACE reads again in MiXCR, with one record for every CDR3 protein. The sample lists 35,000 to 40,000 distinct CDR3 sequences, 8.5% to 10% occurring once. This clonotype was seen a few times. What it binds is not known. Overall study results and limits: Anti-spike CD8 responses were favored by VDJdb matching, which missed private and CD4 specificities.

The origin of this receptor is an adult who was a healthcare worker with PCR-confirmed SARS-CoV-2 infection or an uninfected control (not recorded which). The V and J genes are TRBV20-1 and TRBJ2-5; 8 bases are shared with TRBD2. Sequences were obtained from whole blood. CDR3 sequence reads: CSATGGARETQYF. The DNA for the CDR3 is TGCAGTGCTACCGGGGGGGCGAGAGAGACCCAGTACTTC.